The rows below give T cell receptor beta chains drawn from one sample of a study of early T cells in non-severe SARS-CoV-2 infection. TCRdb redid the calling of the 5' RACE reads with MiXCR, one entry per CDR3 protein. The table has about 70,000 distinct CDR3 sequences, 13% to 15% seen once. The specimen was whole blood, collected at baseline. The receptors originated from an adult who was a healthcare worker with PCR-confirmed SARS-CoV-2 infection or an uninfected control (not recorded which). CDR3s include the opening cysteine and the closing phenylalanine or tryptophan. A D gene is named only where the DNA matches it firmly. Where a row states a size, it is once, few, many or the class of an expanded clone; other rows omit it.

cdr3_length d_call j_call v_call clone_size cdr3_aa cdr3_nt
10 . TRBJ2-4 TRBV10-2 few CASNRDIQYF TGCGCCAGCAATCGAGACATTCAGTACTTC
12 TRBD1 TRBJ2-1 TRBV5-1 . CASSLGDSEQFF TGCGCCAGCAGCTTGGGGGACAGCGAGCAGTTCTTC
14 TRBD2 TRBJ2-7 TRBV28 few CASSLGRASYEQYF TGTGCCAGCAGTTTAGGGAGGGCGTCCTACGAGCAGTACTTC
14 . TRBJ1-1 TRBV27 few CASSLIGAQAEAFF TGTGCCAGCAGTTTAATCGGGGCGCAGGCTGAAGCTTTCTTT
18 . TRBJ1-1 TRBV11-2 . CASSSYGGGLLTNTEAFF TGTGCCAGCAGCTCCTATGGAGGGGGTCTATTAACGAACACTGAAGCTTTCTTT
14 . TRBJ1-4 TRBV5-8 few CASSLGQGNEKLFF TGTGCCAGCAGCTTGGGGCAGGGTAATGAAAAACTGTTTTTT
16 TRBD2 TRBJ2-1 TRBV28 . CASSPPEQRGYNEQFF TGTGCCAGCAGCCCTCCGGAGCAGCGGGGCTACAATGAGCAGTTCTTC
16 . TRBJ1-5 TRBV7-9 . CASSLGDGGGSQPQHF TGTGCCAGCAGCTTGGGGGACGGCGGAGGAAGCCAGCCCCAGCATTTT
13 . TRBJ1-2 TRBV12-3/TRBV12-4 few CASSFERGYGYTF TGTGCCAGCAGTTTTGAGAGAGGCTATGGCTACACCTTC
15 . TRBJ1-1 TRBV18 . CASSPEGGANTEAFF TGTGCCAGCTCACCAGAGGGGGGGGCGAACACTGAAGCTTTCTTT
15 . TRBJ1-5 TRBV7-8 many CASSPQGLGNQPQHF TGTGCCAGCAGCCCGCAGGGGCTGGGCAATCAGCCCCAGCATTTT
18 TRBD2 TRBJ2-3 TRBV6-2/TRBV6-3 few CASSTTRTSGRGTDTQYF TGTGCCAGCAGTACGACACGGACTAGCGGGAGGGGGACAGATACGCAGTATTTT
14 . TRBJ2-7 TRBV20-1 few CSARPGLTLGEQYF TGCAGTGCTAGACCGGGTCTCACCCTTGGGGAGCAGTACTTC
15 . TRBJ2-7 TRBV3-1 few CASSQDPWHSYEQYF TGTGCCAGCAGCCAAGACCCATGGCACTCCTACGAGCAGTACTTC
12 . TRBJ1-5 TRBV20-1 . CSASPYRGPQHF TGCAGTGCTTCCCCTTATCGGGGGCCCCAGCATTTT
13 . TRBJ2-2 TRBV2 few CASGTANTGELFF TGTGCCAGCGGTACGGCTAACACCGGGGAGCTGTTTTTT
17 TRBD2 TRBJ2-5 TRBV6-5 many CASSYRTSGRVQETQYF TGTGCCAGCAGTTACAGGACTAGCGGGAGGGTACAAGAGACCCAGTACTTC
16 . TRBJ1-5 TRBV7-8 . CASSPQALNSNQPQHF TGTGCCAGCAGCCCGCAGGCCCTTAATAGCAATCAGCCCCAGCATTTT
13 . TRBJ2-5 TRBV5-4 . CASSLSGSETQYF TGTGCCAGCAGCTTGTCGGGATCGGAGACCCAGTACTTC
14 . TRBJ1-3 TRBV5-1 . CASSSGGYGNTIYF TGCGCCAGCAGCTCCGGGGGGTACGGAAACACCATATATTTT
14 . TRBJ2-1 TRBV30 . CAWSAGTTYNEQFF TGTGCCTGGAGTGCCGGGACCACATACAATGAGCAGTTCTTC
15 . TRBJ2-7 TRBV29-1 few CSVVGGETGPYEQYF TGCAGCGTTGTTGGGGGGGAGACAGGGCCCTACGAGCAGTACTTC
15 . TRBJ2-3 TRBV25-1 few CASSAPGEGTDTQYF TGTGCCAGCAGTGCCCCGGGCGAGGGGACAGATACGCAGTATTTT
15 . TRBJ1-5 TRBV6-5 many CASSRQKGANQPQHF TGTGCCAGCAGTCGACAAAAAGGGGCCAATCAGCCCCAGCATTTT
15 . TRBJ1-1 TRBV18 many CASSPSGGLNTEAFF TGTGCCAGCTCACCATCTGGCGGCCTGAACACTGAAGCTTTCTTT
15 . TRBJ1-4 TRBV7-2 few CASSTDRSSYGKLFF TGTGCCAGCAGCACCGACAGGTCCTCTTACGGAAAACTGTTTTTT
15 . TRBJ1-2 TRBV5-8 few CASSLTGSISYGYTF TGTGCCAGCAGCTTGACAGGGTCCATCTCCTATGGCTACACCTTC
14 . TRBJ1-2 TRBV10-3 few CAISESASNYGYTF TGTGCCATCAGTGAGTCAGCCAGTAACTATGGCTACACCTTC
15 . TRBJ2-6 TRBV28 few CATKLTVSGANVLTF TGTGCCACCAAATTGACGGTCTCTGGGGCCAACGTCCTGACTTTC
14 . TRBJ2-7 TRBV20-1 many CSASAGTVSYEQYF TGCAGTGCTAGTGCGGGGACCGTCTCCTACGAGCAGTACTTC
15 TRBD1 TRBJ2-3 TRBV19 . CASSKPGQGTDTQYF TGTGCCAGTAGTAAACCGGGACAGGGCACAGATACGCAGTATTTT
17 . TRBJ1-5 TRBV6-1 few CASSEVRGKISNQPQHF TGTGCCAGCAGTGAAGTCCGTGGCAAGATCAGCAATCAGCCCCAGCATTTT
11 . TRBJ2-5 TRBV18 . CASSPAETQYF TGTGCCAGCTCACCAGCAGAGACCCAGTACTTC
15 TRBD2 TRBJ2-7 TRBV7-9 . CASSVLTSGTYEQYF TGTGCCAGCAGCGTCCTGACTAGCGGGACCTACGAGCAGTACTTC
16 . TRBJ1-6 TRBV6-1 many CASSEALRLTGSPLHF TGTGCCAGCAGTGAAGCGCTTCGGTTGACCGGCTCACCCCTCCACTTT
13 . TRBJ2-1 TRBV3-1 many CASSLSGSEGLFF TGTGCCAGCAGCCTGTCGGGGAGTGAGGGTCTGTTCTTC
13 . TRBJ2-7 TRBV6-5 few CASSRTEPDEQYF TGTGCCAGCTCCCGGACTGAACCTGACGAGCAGTACTTC
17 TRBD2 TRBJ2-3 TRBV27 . CASSVHIAGGQGDTQYF TGTGCCAGCAGTGTCCACATAGCGGGAGGGCAAGGAGATACGCAGTATTTT
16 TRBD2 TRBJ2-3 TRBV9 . CASSPTPAGAPDTQYF TGTGCCAGCAGCCCCACCCCAGCGGGAGCCCCAGATACGCAGTATTTT
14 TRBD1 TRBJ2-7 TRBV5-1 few CASRDRDYAYEQYF TGCGCCAGCAGAGACAGGGATTATGCCTACGAGCAGTACTTC
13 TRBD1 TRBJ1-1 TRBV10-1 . CASSRDRVSEAFF TGCGCCAGCAGCCGGGACAGGGTCTCTGAAGCTTTCTTT
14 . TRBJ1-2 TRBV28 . CASNSRRNSYGYTF TGTGCCAGCAATTCCAGGAGAAATTCCTATGGCTACACCTTC
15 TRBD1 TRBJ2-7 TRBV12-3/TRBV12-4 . CASSSADRGSYEQYF TGTGCCAGCAGTTCGGCGGACAGGGGATCCTACGAGCAGTACTTC
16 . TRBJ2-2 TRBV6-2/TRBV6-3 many CASSRAGARDTGELFF TGTGCCAGCAGCCGGGCGGGGGCTCGGGACACCGGGGAGCTGTTTTTT
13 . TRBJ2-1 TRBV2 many CASGTGSNNEQFF TGTGCCAGCGGGACGGGATCCAACAATGAGCAGTTCTTC
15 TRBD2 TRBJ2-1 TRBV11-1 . CASSLAGDYTNEQFF TGTGCCAGCAGCTTAGCGGGGGACTACACCAATGAGCAGTTCTTC
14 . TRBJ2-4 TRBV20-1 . CSATLGVAKNIQYF TGCAGTGCCACGCTGGGAGTCGCCAAAAACATTCAGTACTTC
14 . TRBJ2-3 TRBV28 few CASSSPGETDTQYF TGTGCCAGCAGTTCCCCAGGGGAGACAGATACGCAGTATTTT
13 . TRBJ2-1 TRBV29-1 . CSVEVTTGNEQFF TGCAGCGTTGAAGTCACGACTGGCAATGAGCAGTTCTTC
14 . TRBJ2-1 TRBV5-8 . CASSFLRSYNEQFF TGTGCCAGCAGCTTTCTACGCTCCTACAATGAGCAGTTCTTC
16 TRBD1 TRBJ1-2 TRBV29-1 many CSVAGAKGAGRSDYTF TGCAGCGTTGCCGGGGCCAAGGGGGCCGGACGATCCGACTACACCTTC
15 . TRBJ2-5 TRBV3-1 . CASSPGRGRGETQYF TGTGCCAGCAGCCCCGGGAGAGGGAGAGGAGAGACCCAGTACTTC
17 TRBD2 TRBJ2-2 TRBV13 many CASSPPMGGPETGELFF TGTGCCAGCAGCCCTCCAATGGGAGGGCCGGAAACCGGGGAGCTGTTTTTT
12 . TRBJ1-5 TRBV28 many CASREGNQPQHF TGTGCCAGCAGAGAAGGGAATCAGCCCCAGCATTTT
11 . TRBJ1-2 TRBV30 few CAWSVPGGYTF TGTGCCTGGAGTGTCCCTGGGGGCTACACCTTC
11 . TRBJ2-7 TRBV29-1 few CSVGSGDEQYF TGCAGCGTCGGATCAGGGGACGAGCAGTACTTC